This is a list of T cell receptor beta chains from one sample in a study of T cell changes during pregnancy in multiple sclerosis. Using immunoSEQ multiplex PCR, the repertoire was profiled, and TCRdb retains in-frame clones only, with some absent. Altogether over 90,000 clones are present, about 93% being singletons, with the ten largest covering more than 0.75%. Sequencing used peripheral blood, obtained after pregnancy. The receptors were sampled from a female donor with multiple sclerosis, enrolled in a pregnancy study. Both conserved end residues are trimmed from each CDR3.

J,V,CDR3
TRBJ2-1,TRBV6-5,ASSYSIGTRGNEQF
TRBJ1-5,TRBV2,ASSLGQVGQPQH
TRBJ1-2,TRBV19,ASSILLTGAANYGYT
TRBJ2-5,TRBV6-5,ASSPGGGETQY
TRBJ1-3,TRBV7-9,ATAKTGSGNTIY
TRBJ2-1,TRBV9,ASSGVKQF
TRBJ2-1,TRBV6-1,ASSEARLAGAYEQF
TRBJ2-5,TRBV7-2,ASSLGASGSHETQY
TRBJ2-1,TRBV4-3,ASSQGTGGGYNEQF
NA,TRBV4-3,ASSLGPGSSYEQY
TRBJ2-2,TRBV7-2,ASSSKSVQGGDAGGELF
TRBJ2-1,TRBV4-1,ASSLLETGGNEQF
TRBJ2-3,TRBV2,ASSERAGGTDTQY
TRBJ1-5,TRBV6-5,ASSRQGNQPQH
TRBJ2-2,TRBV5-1,ASSRTELAATGELF
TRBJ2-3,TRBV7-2,ASSSVAGGRDTQY
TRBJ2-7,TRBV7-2,ASSLKAASVHFPREQY
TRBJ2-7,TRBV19,ASSSRGPGEQY
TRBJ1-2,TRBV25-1,ASSELGGGYT
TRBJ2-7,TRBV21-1,ASSKVQSYEQY